Listed here are 3 T cell receptor beta chains from one sample, sequenced in a study of beta chain features in type 1 diabetes. Study-level findings and limits: For Type 1 diabetes patients, all four CD4+ subsets carried TCRB CDR3s that were moderately but significantly shorter.

As every portion of the isolated RNA was reverse transcribed, the sequencing read expressed TCRB transcripts. Assay used: immunoSEQ multiplex PCR; TCRdb lists only in-frame clones, some missing. Here the sample spans roughly 730,000 clones, roughly 13% being singletons. These TCRs are of unknown antigen specificity. Source material: naive CD4+ T cells from blood. Source of these receptors: a man younger than 30 with type 1 diabetes.

The rearrangement links TRBV29-1 to TRBJ1-2; TRBD1 aligns across 7 bases. V shed 7 bases and J 5 bases; nucleotides not matched to a gene: 7. This CDR3 is 12 amino acids long. CDR1 is SQVTM, CDR2 ANQGSEA, per germline. The CDR3 coding sequence is TGCAGCGCCGGAGGGGGCGGGTATGGCTACACCTTC. This translates into CSAGGGGYGYTF.

The V call is TRBV6-5, the J call TRBJ1-1; unclear D gene. V was trimmed by 8 bases and J by 0 bases, leaving 7 bases between them. The CDR3 consists of 12 residues. The germline CDR1 and CDR2 sequences are MNHEY and SVGAGI. The CDR3 loop is CASSGMNTEAFF. The CDR3 DNA is TGTGCCAGCTCCGGGATGAACACTGAAGCTTTCTTT.

The rearrangement links TRBV5-6 to TRBJ1-5, with a weak D call TRBD1 (6 bases). The CDR3 consists of 15 residues. Trimming cost V 3 bases and J 5 bases, with 15 bases left between them. Germline V lookup: CDR1 SGHDT, CDR2 YYEEEE. DNA of the CDR3: TGTGCCAGCAGCTCCGGGTGGGACACATATCAGCCCCAGCATTTT. This encodes CASSSGWDTYQPQHF.